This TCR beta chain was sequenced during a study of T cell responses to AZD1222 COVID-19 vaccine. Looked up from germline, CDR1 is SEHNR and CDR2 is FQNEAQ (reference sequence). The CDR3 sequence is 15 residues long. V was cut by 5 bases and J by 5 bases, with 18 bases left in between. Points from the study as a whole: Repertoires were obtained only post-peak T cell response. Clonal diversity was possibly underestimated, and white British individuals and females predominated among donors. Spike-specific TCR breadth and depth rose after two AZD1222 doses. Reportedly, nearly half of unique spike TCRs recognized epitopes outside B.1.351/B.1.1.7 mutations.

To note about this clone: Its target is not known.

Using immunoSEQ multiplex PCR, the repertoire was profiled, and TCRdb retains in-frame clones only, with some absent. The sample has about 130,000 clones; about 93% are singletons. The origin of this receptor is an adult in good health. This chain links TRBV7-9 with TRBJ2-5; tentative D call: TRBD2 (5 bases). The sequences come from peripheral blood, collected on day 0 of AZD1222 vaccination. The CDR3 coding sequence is TGTGCCAGCAGCCAACGCGAGGGCCGCGGGGAGACCCAGTACTTC. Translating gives CASSQREGRGETQYF.